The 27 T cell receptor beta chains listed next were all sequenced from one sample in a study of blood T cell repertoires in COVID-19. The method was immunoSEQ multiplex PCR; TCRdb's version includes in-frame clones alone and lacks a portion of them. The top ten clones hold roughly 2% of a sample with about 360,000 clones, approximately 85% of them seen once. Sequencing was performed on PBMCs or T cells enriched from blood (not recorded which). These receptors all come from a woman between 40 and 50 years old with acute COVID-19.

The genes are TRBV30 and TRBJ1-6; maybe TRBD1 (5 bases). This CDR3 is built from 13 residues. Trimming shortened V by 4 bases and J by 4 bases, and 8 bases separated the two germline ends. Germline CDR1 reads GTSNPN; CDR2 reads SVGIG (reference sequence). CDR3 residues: CAWMGQYNSPLHF. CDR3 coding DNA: TGTGCCTGGATGGGGCAGTATAATTCACCCCTCCACTTT.

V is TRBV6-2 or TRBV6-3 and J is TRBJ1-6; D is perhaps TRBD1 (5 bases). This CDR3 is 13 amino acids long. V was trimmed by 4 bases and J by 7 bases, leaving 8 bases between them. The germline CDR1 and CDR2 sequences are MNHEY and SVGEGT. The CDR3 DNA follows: TGTGCCAGCAGTTTCGGGGGGAATTCACCCCTCCACTTT. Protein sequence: CASSFGGNSPLHF.

The CDR3 sequence is CASSPGTGTGNSPLHF. The CDR3 DNA reads as TGTGCCAGCTCACCAGGGACCGGGACAGGGAATTCACCCCTCCACTTT. The chain recombines TRBV18 with TRBJ1-6, with 9 bases matching TRBD1. CDR1 and CDR2 (germline): KGHSH, LQKENI. J lost 7 bases, V lost 2 bases, and 6 bases had no gene match. The CDR3 totals 16 residues.

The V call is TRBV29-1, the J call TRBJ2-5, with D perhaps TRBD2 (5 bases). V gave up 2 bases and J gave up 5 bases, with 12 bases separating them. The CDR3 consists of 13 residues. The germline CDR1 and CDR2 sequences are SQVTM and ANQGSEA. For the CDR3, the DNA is TGCAGCGTTGAAACCGGGGAGTGGGAGACCCAGTACTTC. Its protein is CSVETGEWETQYF.

The DNA of the CDR3 is TGCGCCAGCAGCCTTCCGGGACTCAAAAGCTCCTACAATGAGCAGTTCTTC. This encodes CASSLPGLKSSYNEQFF. The chain couples TRBV4-1 to TRBJ2-1, with D possibly matching TRBD2 (6 bases). Germline V CDR1 and CDR2: MGHRA, YSYEKL. This CDR3 is 17 amino acids long. V lost 4 bases and J 0 bases, leaving 16 bases between the germline ends.

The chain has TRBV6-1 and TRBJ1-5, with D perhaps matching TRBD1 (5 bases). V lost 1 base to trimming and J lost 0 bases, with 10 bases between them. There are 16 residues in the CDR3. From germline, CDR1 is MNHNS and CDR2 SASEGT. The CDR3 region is CASSEGKGYSNQPQHF. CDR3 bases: TGTGCCAGCAGTGAAGGGAAGGGGTATAGCAATCAGCCCCAGCATTTT.

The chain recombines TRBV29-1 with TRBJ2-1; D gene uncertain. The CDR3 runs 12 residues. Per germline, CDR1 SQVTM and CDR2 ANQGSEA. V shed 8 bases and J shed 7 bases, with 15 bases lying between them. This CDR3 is CSSSHDWNEQFF. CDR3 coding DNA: TGCAGCTCGAGTCACGACTGGAATGAGCAGTTCTTC.

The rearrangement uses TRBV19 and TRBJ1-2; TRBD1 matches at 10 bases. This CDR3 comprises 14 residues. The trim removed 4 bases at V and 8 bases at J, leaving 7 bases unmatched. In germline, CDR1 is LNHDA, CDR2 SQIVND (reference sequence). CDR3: CASSKGDRGGGYTF. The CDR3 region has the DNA TGTGCCAGTAGTAAAGGGGACAGGGGTGGCGGCTACACCTTC.

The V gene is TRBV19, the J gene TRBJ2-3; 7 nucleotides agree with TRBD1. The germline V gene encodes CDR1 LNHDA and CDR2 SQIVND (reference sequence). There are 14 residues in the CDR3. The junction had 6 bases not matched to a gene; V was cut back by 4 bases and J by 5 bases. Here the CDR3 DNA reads TGTGCCAGTAGTACCTTAAGACAGGGAGATACGCAGTATTTT. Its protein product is CASSTLRQGDTQYF.

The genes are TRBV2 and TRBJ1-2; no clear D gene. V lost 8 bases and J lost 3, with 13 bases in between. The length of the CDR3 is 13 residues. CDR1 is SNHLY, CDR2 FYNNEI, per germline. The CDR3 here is CASSVSQDYGYTF. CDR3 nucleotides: TGTGCCAGCTCAGTGAGTCAGGACTATGGCTACACCTTC.

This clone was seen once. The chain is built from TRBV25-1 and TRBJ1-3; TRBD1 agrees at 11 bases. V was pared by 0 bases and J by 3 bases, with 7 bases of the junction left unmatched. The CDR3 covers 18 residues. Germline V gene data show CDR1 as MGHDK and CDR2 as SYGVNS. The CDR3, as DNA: TGTGCCAGCAGTGAATATAGCGGACAGGGGGCGATTGGAAACACCATATATTTT. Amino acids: CASSEYSGQGAIGNTIYF.

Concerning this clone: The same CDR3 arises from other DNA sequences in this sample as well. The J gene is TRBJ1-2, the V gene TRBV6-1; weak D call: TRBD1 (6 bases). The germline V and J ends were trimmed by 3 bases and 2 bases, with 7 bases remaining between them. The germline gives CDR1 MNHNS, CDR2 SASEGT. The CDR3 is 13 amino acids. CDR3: CASSETGNYGYTF. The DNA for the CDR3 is TGTGCCAGCAGTGAGACAGGCAACTATGGCTACACCTTC.

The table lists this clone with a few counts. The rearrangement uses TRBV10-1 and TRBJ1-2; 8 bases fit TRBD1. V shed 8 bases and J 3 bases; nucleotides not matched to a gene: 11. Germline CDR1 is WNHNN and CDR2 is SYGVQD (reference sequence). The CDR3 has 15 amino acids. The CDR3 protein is CASPGDRKKHYGYTF. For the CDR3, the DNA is TGCGCCAGCCCTGGGGACAGGAAAAAACACTATGGCTACACCTTC.

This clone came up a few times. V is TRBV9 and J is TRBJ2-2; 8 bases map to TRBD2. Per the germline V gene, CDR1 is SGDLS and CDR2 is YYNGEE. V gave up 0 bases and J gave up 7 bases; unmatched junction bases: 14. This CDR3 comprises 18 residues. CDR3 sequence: CASSVAPPGGGVSGELFF. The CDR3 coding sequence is TGTGCCAGCAGCGTAGCACCCCCGGGGGGGGGAGTCAGCGGGGAGCTGTTTTTT.

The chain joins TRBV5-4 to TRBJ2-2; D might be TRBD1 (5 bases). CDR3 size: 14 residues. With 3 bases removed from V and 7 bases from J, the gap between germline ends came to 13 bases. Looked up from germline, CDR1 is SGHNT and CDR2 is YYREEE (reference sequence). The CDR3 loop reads CASSSRVTGGELFF. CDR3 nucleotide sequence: TGTGCCAGCAGCTCCAGGGTGACTGGCGGGGAGCTGTTTTTT. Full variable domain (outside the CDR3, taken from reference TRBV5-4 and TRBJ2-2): ETGVTQSPTHLIKTRGQQVTLRCSSQSGHNTVSWYQQALGQGPQFIFQYYREEENGRGNFPPRFSGLQFPNYSSELNVNALELDDSALYLCASSSRVTGGELFFGEGSRLTVL.

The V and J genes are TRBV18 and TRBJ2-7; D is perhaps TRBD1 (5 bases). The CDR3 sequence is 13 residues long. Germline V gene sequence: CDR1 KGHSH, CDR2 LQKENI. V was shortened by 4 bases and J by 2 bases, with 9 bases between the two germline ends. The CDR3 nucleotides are TGTGCCAGCTCACTCTCAGGGCCCTACGAGCAGTACTTC. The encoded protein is CASSLSGPYEQYF.

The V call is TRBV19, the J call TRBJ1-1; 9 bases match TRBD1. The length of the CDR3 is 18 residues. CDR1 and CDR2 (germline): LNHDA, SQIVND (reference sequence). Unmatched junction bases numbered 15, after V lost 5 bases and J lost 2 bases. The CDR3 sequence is CASSLARQGEFRNTEAFF. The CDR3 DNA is TGTGCCAGTAGTCTTGCCAGACAGGGGGAGTTTCGTAACACTGAAGCTTTCTTT.

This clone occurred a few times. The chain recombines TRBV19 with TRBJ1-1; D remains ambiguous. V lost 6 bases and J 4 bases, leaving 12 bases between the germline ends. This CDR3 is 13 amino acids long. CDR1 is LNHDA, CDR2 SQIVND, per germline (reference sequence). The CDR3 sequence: CASSRGASTEAFF. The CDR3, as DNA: TGTGCCAGTAGCCGGGGAGCGAGCACTGAAGCTTTCTTT.

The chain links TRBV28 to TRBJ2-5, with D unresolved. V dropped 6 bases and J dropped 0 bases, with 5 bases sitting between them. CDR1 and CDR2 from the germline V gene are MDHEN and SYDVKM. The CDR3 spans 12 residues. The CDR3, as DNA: TGTGCCAGCAGCCCGTACCAAGAGACCCAGTACTTC. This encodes CASSPYQETQYF.

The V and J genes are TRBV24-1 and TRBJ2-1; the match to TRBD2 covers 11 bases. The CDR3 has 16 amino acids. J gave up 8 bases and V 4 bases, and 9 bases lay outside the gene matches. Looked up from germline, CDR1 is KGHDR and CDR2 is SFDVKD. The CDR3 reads CATSDLGLAGFDEQFF. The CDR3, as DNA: TGTGCCACCAGTGACCTCGGACTAGCGGGTTTCGATGAGCAGTTCTTC.

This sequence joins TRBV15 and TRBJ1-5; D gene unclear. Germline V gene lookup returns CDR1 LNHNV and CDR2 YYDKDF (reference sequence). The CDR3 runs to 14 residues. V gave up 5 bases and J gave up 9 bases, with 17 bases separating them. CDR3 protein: CATSARSGGGPQHF. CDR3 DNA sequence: TGTGCCACCAGCGCGAGGTCGGGAGGAGGGCCCCAGCATTTT. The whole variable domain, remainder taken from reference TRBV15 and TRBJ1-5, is DAMVIQNPRYQVTQFGKPVTLSCSQTLNHNVMYWYQQKSSQAPKLLFHYYDKDFNNEADTPDNFQSRRPNTSFCFLDIRSPGLGDTAMYLCATSARSGGGPQHFGDGTRLSIL.

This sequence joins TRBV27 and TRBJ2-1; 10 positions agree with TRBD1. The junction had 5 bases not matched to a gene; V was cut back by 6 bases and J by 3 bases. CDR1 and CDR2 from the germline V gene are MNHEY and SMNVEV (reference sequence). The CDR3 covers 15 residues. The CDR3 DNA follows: TGTGCCAGCAGATTCCGGGACAGGGGCTACAATGAGCAGTTCTTC. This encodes CASRFRDRGYNEQFF.

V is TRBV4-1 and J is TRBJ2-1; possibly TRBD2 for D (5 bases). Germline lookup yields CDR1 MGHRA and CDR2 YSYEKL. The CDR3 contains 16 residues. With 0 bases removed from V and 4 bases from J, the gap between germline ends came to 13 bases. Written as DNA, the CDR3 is TGCGCCAGCAGCCAAGACCCGGACTTCGGATACAATGAGCAGTTCTTC. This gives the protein CASSQDPDFGYNEQFF.

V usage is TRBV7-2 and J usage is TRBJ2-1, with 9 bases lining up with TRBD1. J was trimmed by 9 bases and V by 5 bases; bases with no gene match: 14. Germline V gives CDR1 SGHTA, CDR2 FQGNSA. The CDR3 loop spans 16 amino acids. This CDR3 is CASSLTGGAWFSEQFF. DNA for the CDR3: TGTGCCAGCAGCCTAACAGGGGGCGCATGGTTTAGTGAGCAGTTCTTC.

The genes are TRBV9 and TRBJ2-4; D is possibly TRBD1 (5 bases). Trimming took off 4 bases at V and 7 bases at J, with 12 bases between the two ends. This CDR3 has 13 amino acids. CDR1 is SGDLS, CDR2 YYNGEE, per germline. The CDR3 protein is CASSPDAGNIQYF. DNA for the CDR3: TGTGCCAGCAGCCCTGACGCAGGGAACATTCAGTACTTC.

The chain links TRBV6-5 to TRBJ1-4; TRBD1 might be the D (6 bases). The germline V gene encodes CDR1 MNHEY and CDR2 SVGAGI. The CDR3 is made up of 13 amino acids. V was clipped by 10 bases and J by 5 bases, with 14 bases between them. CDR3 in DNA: TGTGCCAATGCGGGGGGACAAAATGAAAAACTGTTTTTT. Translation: CANAGGQNEKLFF.

The CDR3 reads CASSSWSGELFF. Here the CDR3 DNA reads TGTGCCAGCAGTTCCTGGAGCGGGGAGCTGTTTTTT. This chain links TRBV25-1 with TRBJ2-2, with no clear D. CDR1 MGHDK and CDR2 SYGVNS come from the germline V gene. V was clipped by 5 bases and J by 7 bases, with 8 bases between them. This CDR3 is 12 amino acids long.